The clone carrying this T cell receptor (beta chain) was seen a few times. Its matching antigen is unknown. Treatment defined: roughly 10-day PBMC culture with coronavirus spike peptide pools or control peptides (ViraFEST assay). T cells were expanded with peptide pools, and expanded clonotypes were identified by TCR sequencing. Half the medium was exchanged for fresh IL-2 medium on days 3 and 7. The sample originates from a study of vaccination and CD4 T cells after COVID-19. The overall study: Post-diagnosis, post-COVID samples were collected after a median about 100 days, ranging 35 to 161. Taking of post-vaccine samples occurred a median around 70 days after dose two (range 14 to 241).

Deletions cut 2 bases from V and 0 bases from J, with 7 bases between. CDR1 is DFQATT, CDR2 SNEGSKA, per germline (reference sequence). The CDR3 spans 13 residues. At the Johns Hopkins FTIC core, DNA taken from cultured CD4+ T cells was sequenced by way of the Oncomine TCR Beta short-read assay. TCRdb recomputed calls from the PCR reads with MiXCR, one row per CDR3 protein. Altogether roughly 19,000 distinct CDR3 sequences are present, less than 60% being singletons, with the ten largest covering 2% to 3%. The chain employs TRBV20-1 and TRBJ1-1; D is unclear. This receptor was obtained from a human donor who had recovered from COVID-19. This material consisted of CD4+ T cells from blood, cultured in vitro, taken after SARS-CoV-2 vaccination. CDR3 coding DNA: TGCAGTGCTAGAAAGAACATGAACACTGAAGCTTTCTTT. It is translated as CSARKNMNTEAFF.